The 8 T cell receptor beta chains reported below all come from one sample, sequenced in a study of identical twins. One entry per CDR3 protein results from TCRdb running MiXCR on the 5' RACE reads. This sample has a few hundred thousand distinct CDR3 sequences, with approximately 14% found just once. This same sample was also taken into another study, of yellow fever vaccine responses in identical twins.

The source material was CD4+ T cells sorted from blood. The receptors originated from a woman under 30 in good health.

In its sample, this clonotype was seen many times. The rearrangement joins TRBV5-1 to TRBJ2-2; D not resolved. The CDR3 is 11 residues long. Trimming pared 4 bases from V and 4 bases from J, leaving 2 bases between. Per the germline V gene, CDR1 is SGHRS and CDR2 is YFSETQ. This chain's CDR3 is CASSATGELFF. The CDR3 DNA is TGCGCCAGCAGCGCCACCGGGGAGCTGTTTTTT.

The rearrangement uses TRBV12-3 or TRBV12-4 and TRBJ1-4; no firm D call. V lost 2 bases to trimming and J lost 4 bases, with 8 bases between them. The CDR3 covers 14 residues. The CDR3 reads CASSLSGINEKLFF. DNA for the CDR3: TGTGCCAGCAGTTTATCGGGGATTAATGAAAAACTGTTTTTT.

Only a few counts were recorded for this clonotype. The rearrangement uses TRBV5-1 and TRBJ2-3; maybe TRBD1 (6 bases). The germline V gene has CDR1 SGHRS and CDR2 YFSETQ. V lost 3 bases and J 0 bases, leaving 11 bases between the germline ends. CDR3 length: 15 amino acids. This CDR3 is CASSYADSSTDTQYF. CDR3 sequence (DNA): TGCGCCAGCAGCTACGCGGACAGTAGCACAGATACGCAGTATTTT.

The DNA of the CDR3 is TGTGCCAGCAGCCGTCTGACTAGCGGGGGACCCTACAATGAGCAGTTCTTC. Translating gives CASSRLTSGGPYNEQFF. The chain links TRBV14 to TRBJ2-1, with 12 bases lining up with TRBD2. Germline V gives CDR1 SGHDN, CDR2 FVKESK. V lost 4 bases, J lost 2 bases, and 6 bases stayed unmatched. This CDR3 region has 17 residues. Complete variable domain (other parts from reference TRBV14 and TRBJ2-1): EAGVTQFPSHSVIEKGQTVTLRCDPISGHDNLYWYRRVMGKEIKFLLHFVKESKQDESGMPNNRFLAERTGGTYSTLKVQPAELEDSGVYFCASSRLTSGGPYNEQFFGPGTRLTVL.

This clonotype was counted a few times. The rearrangement links TRBV29-1 to TRBJ2-1, with no clear D. Deletions cut 3 bases from V and 4 bases from J, with 13 bases between. Looked up from germline, CDR1 is SQVTM and CDR2 is ANQGSEA. CDR3 length: 14 residues. The CDR3 is CSVDLATTYNEQFF. The CDR3 DNA reads as TGCAGCGTTGATCTGGCTACAACTTACAATGAGCAGTTCTTC.

This clonotype appeared a few times. The chain carries TRBV28 and TRBJ2-2; TRBD2 matches 7 bases. The CDR3 extends over 14 amino acids. The V segment lost 3 bases and the J segment 6 bases; nucleotides outside the gene matches: 4. Germline CDR1 and CDR2: MDHEN and SYDVKM. Written as DNA, the CDR3 is TGTGCCAGCAGTTTTACTAGCGTGGCCGGGGAGCTGTTTTTT. Translating gives CASSFTSVAGELFF.

This clonotype occurred a few times. J is TRBJ2-7 and V is TRBV6-5, with unresolved D. This CDR3 has 15 residues. Trimming stripped 0 bases from V and 6 bases from J, with 15 bases between. Germline CDR1 reads MNHEY; CDR2 reads SVGAGI. This CDR3 reads CASSYSKGDFSEQYV. In DNA, the CDR3 is TGTGCCAGCAGTTACTCGAAGGGCGACTTTTCCGAGCAGTACGTC.

The rearrangement joins TRBV28 to TRBJ2-7; D might be TRBD1 or TRBD2, each matching 6 bases. Between the trimmed V and J ends, which lost 7 bases and 2 bases, there was a span of 12 bases. CDR1 MDHEN and CDR2 SYDVKM come from the germline V gene. The CDR3 spans 13 residues. CDR3 sequence reads: CASKGGQPYEQYF. DNA of the CDR3: TGTGCCAGCAAAGGGGGGCAGCCCTACGAGCAGTACTTC.